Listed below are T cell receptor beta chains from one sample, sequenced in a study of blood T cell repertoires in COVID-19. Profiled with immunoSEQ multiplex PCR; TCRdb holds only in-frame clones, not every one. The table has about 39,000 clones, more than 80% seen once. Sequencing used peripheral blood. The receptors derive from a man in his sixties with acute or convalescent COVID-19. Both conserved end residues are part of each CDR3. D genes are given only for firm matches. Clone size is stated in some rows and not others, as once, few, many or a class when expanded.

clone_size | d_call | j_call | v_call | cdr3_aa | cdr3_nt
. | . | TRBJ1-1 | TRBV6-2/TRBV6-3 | CASSYRADRTDTEAFF | TGTGCCAGCAGTTACCGGGCCGATAGGACAGACACTGAAGCTTTCTTT
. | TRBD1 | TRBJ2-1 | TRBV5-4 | CASNPGGDRVDNEQFF | TGTGCCAGCAACCCCGGTGGGGACAGGGTGGATAATGAGCAGTTCTTC
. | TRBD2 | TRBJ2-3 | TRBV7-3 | CASSSQSGGVLDTQYF | TGTGCCAGCAGCTCACAGAGCGGGGGGGTTCTAGATACGCAGTATTTT
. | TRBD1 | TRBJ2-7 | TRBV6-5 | CASSYTDRDEYF | TGTGCCAGCAGTTATACGGACAGGGACGAGTACTTC
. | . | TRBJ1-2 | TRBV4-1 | CASSQEGGGAYGYTF | TGCGCCAGCAGCCAAGAAGGAGGGGGGGCATATGGCTACACCTTC
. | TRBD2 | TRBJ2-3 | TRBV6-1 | CASSALTGTSGTDTQYF | TGTGCCAGCAGTGCTCTCACCGGGACTAGCGGCACAGATACGCAGTATTTT
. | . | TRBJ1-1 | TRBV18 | CASSLARGGKNTEAFF | TGTGCCAGCTCACTTGCTCGAGGCGGCAAGAACACTGAAGCTTTCTTT
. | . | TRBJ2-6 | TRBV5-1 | CASSERVGANVLTF | TGCGCCAGCAGCGAGAGAGTTGGGGCCAACGTCCTGACTTTC
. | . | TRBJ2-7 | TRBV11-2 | CASSPDTVLEQYF | TGTGCCAGCAGCCCAGACACTGTTCTCGAGCAGTACTTC
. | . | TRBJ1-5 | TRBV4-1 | CASSQNSQGYQPQHF | TGCGCCAGCAGCCAGAATTCACAGGGCTACCAGCCCCAGCATTTT
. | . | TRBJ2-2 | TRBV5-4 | CASSWRGTGELFF | TGTGCCAGCAGCTGGAGGGGAACCGGGGAGCTGTTTTTT
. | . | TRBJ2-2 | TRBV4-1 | CASSQEATTGELFF | TGCGCCAGCAGCCAAGAGGCAACCACCGGGGAGCTGTTTTTT
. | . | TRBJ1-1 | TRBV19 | CASSIIGGNTEAFF | TGTGCCAGTAGTATTATAGGGGGGAACACTGAAGCTTTCTTT
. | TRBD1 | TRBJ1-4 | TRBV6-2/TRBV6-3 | CASSYSATGLSEKLFF | TGTGCCAGCAGTTACTCCGCGACAGGGTTGAGTGAAAAACTGTTTTTT
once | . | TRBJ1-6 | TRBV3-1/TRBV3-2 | CASSQDRYSPLHF | TGTGCCAGCAGCCAAGACAGGTATTCACCCCTCCACTTT
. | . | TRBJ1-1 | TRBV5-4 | CASSRTFGNTEAFF | TGTGCCAGCTCTCGGACTTTCGGGAACACTGAAGCTTTCTTT
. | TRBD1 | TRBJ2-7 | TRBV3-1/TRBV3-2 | CASSQDYVRGRQYF | TGTGCCAGCAGCCAAGATTATGTCAGGGGGCGGCAGTACTTC
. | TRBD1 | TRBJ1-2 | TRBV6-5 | CASRGQGTWGYTF | TGTGCCAGCAGGGGACAGGGGACTTGGGGCTACACCTTC
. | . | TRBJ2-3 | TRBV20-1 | CSASSADFSTDTQYF | TGCAGTGCTAGTAGTGCGGACTTCTCCACAGATACGCAGTATTTT
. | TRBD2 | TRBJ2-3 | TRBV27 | CASSQPSGGRVDTQYF | TGTGCCAGCAGCCAACCGTCGGGGGGACGGGTAGATACGCAGTATTTT
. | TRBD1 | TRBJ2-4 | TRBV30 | CAWSTGQGRGNIQYF | TGTGCCTGGAGTACCGGACAGGGGAGAGGTAACATTCAGTACTTC
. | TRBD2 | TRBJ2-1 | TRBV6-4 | CASSSLAGGTHEQFF | TGTGCCAGCAGTTCCCTAGCGGGAGGGACCCATGAGCAGTTCTTC
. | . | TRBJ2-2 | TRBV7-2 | CASSLGGGSAGELFF | TGTGCCAGCAGCTTAGGGGGGGGCTCGGCTGGGGAGCTGTTTTTT
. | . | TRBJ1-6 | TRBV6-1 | CASSESPGFSGSPLHF | TGTGCCAGCAGTGAATCCCCCGGTTTCAGCGGATCACCCCTCCACTTT
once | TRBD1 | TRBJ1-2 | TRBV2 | CASSGGQGKSGYTF | TGTGCCAGCAGTGGGGGACAGGGGAAGTCTGGCTACACCTTC
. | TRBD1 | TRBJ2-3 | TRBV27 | CASSSDRARYTQYF | TGTGCCAGCAGTTCAGACAGGGCTAGGTATACGCAGTATTTT
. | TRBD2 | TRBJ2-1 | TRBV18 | CASSLGTSIVYEQFF | TGTGCCAGCTCACTCGGGACTAGCATTGTCTATGAGCAGTTCTTC
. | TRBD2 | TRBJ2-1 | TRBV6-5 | CASSYSGLAGVQEQFF | TGTGCCAGCAGTTACTCAGGACTAGCGGGAGTACAGGAGCAGTTCTTC
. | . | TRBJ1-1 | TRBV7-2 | CASSPRWGGGTEAFF | TGTGCCAGCAGCCCGCGGTGGGGGGGTGGAACTGAAGCTTTCTTT
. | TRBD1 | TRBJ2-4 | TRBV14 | CASSQAGGIQYF | TGTGCCAGCAGCCAAGCAGGGGGCATTCAGTACTTC
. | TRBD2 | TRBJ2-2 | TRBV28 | CASSLYTSGRWTGELFF | TGTGCCAGCAGTTTATACACTAGCGGGAGGTGGACCGGGGAGCTGTTTTTT
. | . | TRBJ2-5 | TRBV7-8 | CASSLAVRMETQYF | TGTGCCAGCAGCTTAGCAGTGCGGATGGAGACCCAGTACTTC
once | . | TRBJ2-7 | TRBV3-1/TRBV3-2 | CASSARGPYEQYF | TGTGCCAGCAGCGCCCGCGGGCCCTACGAGCAGTACTTC
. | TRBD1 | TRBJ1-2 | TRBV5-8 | CASSSFDRGRTYGYTF | TGTGCCAGCAGCTCCTTCGACAGGGGGCGGACCTATGGCTACACCTTC
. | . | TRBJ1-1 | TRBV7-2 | CASSLLVDTEAFF | TGTGCCAGCAGCTTATTAGTGGACACTGAAGCTTTCTTT